Listed here are 17 T cell receptor beta chains from one sample, sequenced in a study of cytomegalovirus exposure and HLA in healthy donors. The PCR contained 60 Vbeta and 13 Jbeta primers. Here immunoSEQ multiplex PCR was the method, and the copy in TCRdb shows in-frame clones only, minus some. This sample has about 130,000 clones, with 74% found just once. Sequences were obtained from PBMCs. Receptor source: a man aged 35 to 55 in good health and CMV-seropositive.

V gene TRBV29-1 combines with J gene TRBJ2-2, with 9 bases lining up with TRBD2. The CDR3 covers 16 residues. The germline gives CDR1 SQVTM, CDR2 ANQGSEA. Trimming at V came to 7 bases and at J to 3 bases, leaving 12 bases not matched to a gene. CDR3 in DNA: TGCAGCGCCGGAAGGGTAGCGGGGGAGTACACCGGGGAGCTGTTTTTT. Its protein is CSAGRVAGEYTGELFF.

The chain has TRBV18 and TRBJ1-5, with D hard to call. The CDR3 is 16 amino acids. CDR1 KGHSH and CDR2 LQKENI come from the germline V gene. V was pared by 2 bases and J by 0 bases, with 11 bases between. CDR3 amino acids: CASSPNLAISNQPQHF. The CDR3 DNA follows: TGTGCCAGCTCACCAAACCTAGCCATTAGCAATCAGCCCCAGCATTTT. The complete variable domain, with remaining parts taken from reference TRBV18 and TRBJ1-5, reads NAGVMQNPRHLVRRRGQEARLRCSPMKGHSHVYWYRQLPEEGLKFMVYLQKENIIDESGMPKERFSAEFPKEGPSILRIQQVVRGDSAAYFCASSPNLAISNQPQHFGDGTRLSIL.

Of note for this clone: The junction does not match germline at one end; this may be a read error. The chain carries TRBV7-9 and TRBJ2-7, with TRBD2 identical over 7 bases. This CDR3 spans 14 amino acids. CDR1 and CDR2 (germline): SEHNR, FQNEAQ (reference sequence). The CDR3 is CSSSPRGGEYEQYF. For the CDR3, the DNA is TGTTCCAGCAGCCCACGGGGAGGGGAATACGAGCAGTACTTC.

V gene TRBV30 combines with J gene TRBJ2-3, with D maybe TRBD2 (8 bases). Germline CDR1 reads GTSNPN; CDR2 reads SVGIG (reference sequence). The V and J ends lost 4 bases and 0 bases respectively, with 38 bases between them. The CDR3 contains 23 residues. CDR3 nucleotides: TGTGCCTGGAAGCCAGGGGGGACAGCGAAGCCCTCAAGCGGGGGCACTAGCACAGATACGCAGTATTTT. This codes for CAWKPGGTAKPSSGGTSTDTQYF.

V is TRBV6-1 and J is TRBJ1-1, with a weak D call TRBD1 (5 bases). Germline values: CDR1 MNHNS, CDR2 SASEGT. This CDR3 has 14 residues. The V and J ends lost 8 bases and 1 base respectively, with 14 bases between them. CDR3 residues: CASRLSGANTEAFF. The CDR3 DNA follows: TGTGCCAGCCGCTTAAGCGGGGCGAACACTGAAGCTTTCTTT.

This chain's CDR3 is CASSLRTGPQYFF. In nucleotides, the CDR3 is TGTGCCAGCAGTTTGCGGACAGGGCCACAATACTTCTTT. This chain connects TRBV27 to TRBJ1-1; 8 bases match TRBD1. V lost 3 bases, J lost 14 bases, and 11 bases stayed unmatched. The CDR3 extends over 13 amino acids. Looked up from germline, CDR1 is MNHEY and CDR2 is SMNVEV (reference sequence).

CDR3 sequence reads: CASSLNVRQGIGVRAFF. In nucleotides, the CDR3 is TGTGCCAGCTCACTAAACGTCAGACAGGGAATCGGAGTAAGAGCTTTCTTT. This chain links TRBV18 with TRBJ1-1; the match to TRBD1 covers 7 bases. The V and J ends lost 4 bases and 10 bases, in that order; junction bases with no gene match: 21. The CDR3 length is 17 residues. CDR1 and CDR2 (germline): KGHSH, LQKENI. Drawing the rest from reference TRBV18 and TRBJ1-1, the complete variable domain is NAGVMQNPRHLVRRRGQEARLRCSPMKGHSHVYWYRQLPEEGLKFMVYLQKENIIDESGMPKERFSAEFPKEGPSILRIQQVVRGDSAAYFCASSLNVRQGIGVRAFFGQGTRLTVV.

V usage is TRBV2 and J usage is TRBJ2-1, with 9 nucleotides matching TRBD2. V lost 4 bases, J lost 0 bases, and 4 bases stayed unmatched. CDR1 and CDR2 (germline): SNHLY, FYNNEI. The CDR3 has 16 amino acids. The CDR3 nucleotides read TGTGCCAGCAGTGTAAGCGGGAGGAGCTCCTACAATGAGCAGTTCTTC. This translates into CASSVSGRSSYNEQFF.

The rearrangement uses TRBV28 and TRBJ1-4; 8 bases match TRBD1. From germline, CDR1 is MDHEN and CDR2 SYDVKM. There are 18 residues in the CDR3. Unmatched junction bases numbered 8, after V lost 0 bases and J lost 2 bases. CDR3 nucleotide sequence: TGTGCCAGCAGTTTATGGACGACAGGGGAGCCCACTAATGAAAAACTGTTTTTT. Its translation is CASSLWTTGEPTNEKLFF.

The V gene is TRBV10-1, the J gene TRBJ2-4; 10 bases fit TRBD2. The germline V gene encodes CDR1 WNHNN and CDR2 SYGVQD (reference sequence). This CDR3 region has 15 residues. The V and J ends lost 9 bases and 0 bases, in that order; junction bases with no gene match: 5. CDR3 coding DNA: TGCGCCAGGGTTGGACTAGCGGAAGCCAAAAACATTCAGTACTTC. Translating it yields CARVGLAEAKNIQYF.

The rearrangement uses TRBV7-6 and TRBJ2-5; TRBD2 might be the D (5 bases). The germline CDR1 and CDR2 sequences are SGHVS and FNYEAQ. V was pared by 2 bases and J by 2 bases, with 9 bases between. This CDR3 is built from 14 residues. Here the CDR3 DNA reads TGTGCCAGCAGCTTAAGGCAGCGGCAAGAGACCCAGTACTTC. Translated, it gives CASSLRQRQETQYF.

The chain uses TRBV19 and TRBJ1-5; 9 positions agree with TRBD1. With V trimmed by 5 bases and J by 7 bases, 15 bases remained unmatched. The germline CDR1 and CDR2 sequences are LNHDA and SQIVND (reference sequence). The CDR3 is 17 amino acids. The CDR3 DNA sequence: TGTGCCAGTAGTTTAGGGATGACAGGGGGTCAAGACCAGCCCCAGCATTTT. Its protein product is CASSLGMTGGQDQPQHF.

This clone was found a few times. The rearrangement joins TRBV5-1 to TRBJ1-4; D not certain. The V gene lost 4 bases and the J gene lost 4 bases, with 8 bases spanning the gap. Germline loops: CDR1 SGHRS, CDR2 YFSETQ. This CDR3 comprises 13 residues. DNA of the CDR3: TGCGCCAGCAGCCCGCGGTTTAATGAAAAACTGTTTTTT. It encodes CASSPRFNEKLFF.

This clone was counted a single time. V usage is TRBV2 and J usage is TRBJ1-5; 9 bases map to TRBD1. V shed 1 base, J shed 6 bases, and the junction held 4 bases outside the gene matches. Germline V gene sequence: CDR1 SNHLY, CDR2 FYNNEI. This CDR3 is 15 amino acids long. This CDR3 is CASSEDRGLGQPQHF. The CDR3 DNA follows: TGTGCCAGCAGTGAAGACAGGGGGCTAGGTCAGCCCCAGCATTTT.

This rearrangement joins TRBV6-4 to TRBJ2-5; D is perhaps TRBD2 (6 bases). Germline loops: CDR1 MRHNA, CDR2 SNTAGT. This CDR3 comprises 13 residues. V lost 7 bases and J lost 2, with 11 bases in between. CDR3 residues: CASMGLTQETQYF. In nucleotides, the CDR3 is TGTGCCAGCATGGGACTTACTCAAGAGACCCAGTACTTC.

The chain combines TRBV25-1 with TRBJ2-1, with TRBD2 as a possible D gene (5 bases). The length of the CDR3 is 16 residues. The V gene's germline CDR1 is MGHDK and CDR2 SYGVNS. V lost 4 bases to trimming and J lost 4 bases, with 17 bases between them. In DNA, the CDR3 is TGTGCCAGCAGTGGATCCGGACTGGGGAGATACAATGAGCAGTTCTTC. It is translated as CASSGSGLGRYNEQFF.

V gene TRBV5-4 combines with J gene TRBJ1-4, with a weak D call TRBD1 (5 bases). The germline V gene has CDR1 SGHNT and CDR2 YYREEE (reference sequence). The V end lost 2 bases, the J end lost 5 bases, and 10 bases lay between the germline ends. The CDR3 loop spans 14 amino acids. The CDR3 reads CASSFGGSNEKLFF. The CDR3 nucleotides are TGTGCCAGCAGCTTTGGGGGGTCAAATGAAAAACTGTTTTTT. The full variable domain, completed using reference TRBV5-4 and TRBJ1-4, is ETGVTQSPTHLIKTRGQQVTLRCSSQSGHNTVSWYQQALGQGPQFIFQYYREEENGRGNFPPRFSGLQFPNYSSELNVNALELDDSALYLCASSFGGSNEKLFFGSGTQLSVL.